Listed below are T cell receptor beta chains from one sample, sequenced in a study of response to subunit inactivated influenza vaccine. TCRdb passed the RT-PCR reads through MiXCR, listing each CDR3 protein once. This sample has 600,000 to 850,000 distinct CDR3 sequences, with 14% found just once. Sequences were derived from PBMCs from blood, sampled 14 to 15 days before vaccination. The receptors were sampled from a man aged 45-65 years who received an inactivated influenza vaccine. The CDR3 runs from the conserved cysteine through the conserved F or W.

j_gene,v_gene,CDR3aa
TRBJ2-1,TRBV15,CATSRDLTTGEQFF
TRBJ2-1,TRBV6-2/TRBV6-3,CASSGGRSNEQFF
TRBJ1-2,TRBV20-1,CSAAEQSANYGYTF
TRBJ1-5,TRBV6-1,CASRRTWGQPQHF
TRBJ1-1,TRBV12-3/TRBV12-4,CASSTNWDLNTEAFF
TRBJ1-6,TRBV20-1,CSARPTVNSPLHF
TRBJ1-5,TRBV7-2,CASSPSSNQPQHF
TRBJ2-7,TRBV9,CASSVADRSYEQYF
TRBJ2-3,TRBV29-1,CSVGIAPQYF
TRBJ2-2,TRBV5-1,CASSLELAGVTGELFF
TRBJ2-5,TRBV7-9,CASSLVLAGAETQYF
TRBJ1-4,TRBV12-3/TRBV12-4,CASANPGGPQIF
TRBJ1-1,TRBV3-1,CASSQEGRGMGTEAFF
TRBJ1-1,TRBV30,CAWSVRVRDTEAFF
TRBJ1-2,TRBV28,CASTRQGINYGYTF
TRBJ1-3,TRBV5-1,CASSLGSNSGNTIYF
TRBJ2-7,TRBV5-5,CASSPGRGQGYEQYF
TRBJ2-1,TRBV30,CAWSVHLAIEQFF
TRBJ1-1,TRBV12-3/TRBV12-4,CASSLVYNTEAFF
TRBJ2-3,TRBV11-3,CASSPGLTDTQYF